The 18 T cell receptor beta chains listed next were all sequenced from one sample in a study of glioma-infiltrating T cells after dendritic cell vaccination listed by TCRdb under 2016. Library preparation was by the immunoSEQ multiplex PCR assay. The immuneACCESS repertoire file appears here via TCRdb, limited to in-frame rearrangements. These files lack a portion of the clones; in checked studies, under half of the deficit traces to unresolved V genes, and the cause of the others is not known. In all, the sample holds about 92,000 clones, and 80% to 90% of those were seen once. The ten most abundant clones make up about a sixth of the sample. Specimen: blood, collected before dendritic cell vaccination. Receptor source: a human donor with glioblastoma.

This sequence joins TRBV18 and TRBJ1-2; a weak D match, TRBD1 (5 bases). Germline CDR1 is KGHSH and CDR2 is LQKENI. With 2 bases removed from V and 6 bases from J, the gap between germline ends came to 10 bases. The CDR3 covers 13 residues. Written as DNA, the CDR3 is TGTGCCAGCTCACCAGGGGCAGGTAATGGCTACACCTTC. Translation gives CASSPGAGNGYTF.

This chain links TRBV27 with TRBJ2-7; the match to TRBD1 covers 7 bases. V shed 3 bases and J 2 bases; nucleotides not matched to a gene: 10. Germline V gene data show CDR1 as MNHEY and CDR2 as SMNVEV (reference sequence). This CDR3 region has 16 residues. The CDR3 region has the DNA TGTGCCAGCAGTTTCTATCCGGGGACAGAGACCTACGAGCAGTACTTC. Encoded protein: CASSFYPGTETYEQYF.

The chain combines TRBV5-1 with TRBJ1-2, with TRBD1 matching over 7 bases. The CDR3 runs 15 residues. V gave up 4 bases and J gave up 2 bases; unmatched junction bases: 8. Germline CDR1 reads SGHRS; CDR2 reads YFSETQ. DNA for the CDR3: TGCGCCAGCAGCCCGGAGTTGACAGGGAACTATGGCTACACCTTC. Translated: CASSPELTGNYGYTF.

This clone was observed a single time. The CDR3, as DNA: TGTGCCAGCAGTACCCCCGACAGGTTCCAAGAGACCCAGTACTTC. The encoded protein is CASSTPDRFQETQYF. The chain uses TRBV28 and TRBJ2-5; perhaps TRBD1 as D (6 bases). Trimming took off 5 bases at V and 1 base at J, with 14 bases between the two ends. The germline V gene has CDR1 MDHEN and CDR2 SYDVKM. This CDR3 is 15 amino acids long.

This chain links TRBV7-2 with TRBJ2-7, with 13 bases fitting TRBD2. The CDR3 extends over 15 amino acids. CDR1 is SGHTA and CDR2 is FQGNSA in the germline V gene. The trim removed 6 bases at V and 4 bases at J, leaving 6 bases unmatched. CDR3 in amino acids: CASRTGLAGFYEQYF. The CDR3 coding sequence is TGTGCCAGCAGAACGGGACTAGCGGGATTTTACGAGCAGTACTTC.

In this sample, this clone turned up a few times. The chain has TRBV6-1 and TRBJ2-3; 12 bases align to TRBD2. The germline V gene encodes CDR1 MNHNS and CDR2 SASEGT. The CDR3 has 16 amino acids. V shed 0 bases and J 4 bases; nucleotides not matched to a gene: 2. The CDR3 loop is CASSEALAGGPDTQYF. CDR3 in DNA: TGTGCCAGCAGTGAAGCGCTAGCGGGAGGGCCAGATACGCAGTATTTT.

The chain is built from TRBV5-4 and TRBJ2-1, with 11 bases identical to TRBD2. Germline loops: CDR1 SGHNT, CDR2 YYREEE (reference sequence). The ends lost 3 bases at V and 2 bases at J; junction bases unmatched: 7. This CDR3 comprises 17 residues. CDR3 bases: TGTGCCAGCAGCTCCGTACCGGGACTAGCGGCCTACAATGAGCAGTTCTTC. This encodes CASSSVPGLAAYNEQFF.

The J gene is TRBJ2-3, the V gene TRBV25-1; 11 bases are a match to TRBD1. Per germline, CDR1 MGHDK and CDR2 SYGVNS. The CDR3 covers 15 residues. With V trimmed by 5 bases and J by 4 bases, 5 bases remained unmatched. The CDR3 DNA reads TGTGCCAGCAGTCGCCGGGACAGGGGGGCAGATACGCAGTATTTT. This gives the protein CASSRRDRGADTQYF. Drawing the rest from reference TRBV25-1 and TRBJ2-3, the complete variable domain is EADIYQTPRYLVIGTGKKITLECSQTMGHDKMYWYQQDPGMELHLIHYSYGVNSTEKGDLSSESTVSRIRTEHFPLTLESARPSHTSQYLCASSRRDRGADTQYFGPGTRLTVL.

V and J are TRBV2 and TRBJ2-1; 13 bases are a match to TRBD2. J was trimmed by 14 bases and V by 3 bases; bases with no gene match: 4. Germline lookup yields CDR1 SNHLY and CDR2 FYNNEI. The CDR3 loop spans 13 amino acids. The DNA of the CDR3 is TGTGCCAGCAGTGAGGGACTAGCGGGATCTAAGTTCTTC. It encodes CASSEGLAGSKFF.

This sequence joins TRBV10-3 and TRBJ1-2; tentative D call: TRBD1 (6 bases). The V end was cut by 5 bases, the J end by 8 bases, with 15 bases between. CDR3 length: 13 residues. From germline, CDR1 is ENHRY and CDR2 SYGVKD. CDR3 sequence (DNA): TGTGCCATCAGTAAGGGGGTGATGGACGGCTACACCTTC. Protein: CAISKGVMDGYTF.

This chain links TRBV5-1 with TRBJ2-7, with D maybe TRBD1 (5 bases). V lost 3 bases and J lost 2, with 12 bases in between. There are 14 residues in the CDR3. Germline CDR1 SGHRS, CDR2 YFSETQ. CDR3 amino acids: CASSWPDIPYEQYF. Written as DNA, the CDR3 is TGCGCCAGCAGCTGGCCGGACATTCCCTACGAGCAGTACTTC.

The chain uses TRBV5-4 and TRBJ1-4; D remains ambiguous. Germline CDR1 reads SGHNT; CDR2 reads YYREEE (reference sequence). There are 13 residues in the CDR3. V was clipped by 3 bases and J by 8 bases, with 11 bases between them. This CDR3 reads CASSSPGGEKLFF. In DNA, the CDR3 is TGTGCCAGCAGCTCCCCAGGAGGGGAAAAACTGTTTTTT.

The gene calls are TRBV12-5 and TRBJ2-3; D perhaps matches TRBD1 (5 bases). Trimming shortened V by 1 base and J by 6 bases, and 5 bases separated the two germline ends. Germline-derived CDR1 and CDR2 are LGHNT and FRNRAP. The CDR3 contains 12 residues. The CDR3 DNA sequence: TGTGCTAGTGGTTTGGGACAGGATACGCAGTATTTT. Translating it yields CASGLGQDTQYF.

The chain combines TRBV7-2 with TRBJ2-3; 12 bases map to TRBD2. The germline CDR1 and CDR2 sequences are SGHTA and FQGNSA. Trimming took 5 bases from V and 6 from J; bases not matched to a gene: 12. This CDR3 is built from 17 residues. Written as DNA, the CDR3 is TGTGCCAGCAGCCGACTAGCGGGAGCGCTTAGGCCGGATACGCAGTATTTT. It translates to CASSRLAGALRPDTQYF.

The chain links TRBV7-6 to TRBJ2-1; 15 positions agree with TRBD2. V lost 5 bases, J lost 4 bases, and 3 bases stayed unmatched. In germline, CDR1 is SGHVS, CDR2 FNYEAQ. CDR3 length equals 16 residues. CDR3 DNA: TGTGCCAGCAGCCTAGGGACTAGCGGGGGGTACAATGAGCAGTTCTTC. Its translation: CASSLGTSGGYNEQFF.

The chain uses TRBV15 and TRBJ1-1; a possible D gene is TRBD1 (5 bases). The CDR3 contains 15 residues. Per the germline V gene, CDR1 is LNHNV and CDR2 is YYDKDF (reference sequence). The V and J ends lost 3 bases and 0 bases respectively, with 11 bases between them. CDR3 protein: CATSSPGNLNTEAFF. CDR3 in DNA: TGTGCCACCAGCAGTCCAGGGAACCTGAACACTGAAGCTTTCTTT.

The rearrangement links TRBV15 to TRBJ1-3, with D possibly being TRBD1 (5 bases). Trimming removed 0 bases at V and 8 bases at J, with 17 bases between. The length of the CDR3 is 16 residues. Per the germline V gene, CDR1 is LNHNV and CDR2 is YYDKDF (reference sequence). The CDR3 is CATSREMGLVGDTIYF. As DNA, the CDR3 is TGTGCCACCAGCAGAGAGATGGGACTGGTTGGCGACACCATATATTTT.

This chain links TRBV4-3 with TRBJ1-1; the match to TRBD1 covers 9 bases. J gave up 3 bases and V 5 bases, and 4 bases lay outside the gene matches. The CDR3 sequence is 14 residues long. In germline, CDR1 is LGHNA, CDR2 YSLEER. In nucleotides, the CDR3 is TGCGCCAGCAGCTTCGGGACAGGGTACACTGAAGCTTTCTTT. It codes for CASSFGTGYTEAFF.